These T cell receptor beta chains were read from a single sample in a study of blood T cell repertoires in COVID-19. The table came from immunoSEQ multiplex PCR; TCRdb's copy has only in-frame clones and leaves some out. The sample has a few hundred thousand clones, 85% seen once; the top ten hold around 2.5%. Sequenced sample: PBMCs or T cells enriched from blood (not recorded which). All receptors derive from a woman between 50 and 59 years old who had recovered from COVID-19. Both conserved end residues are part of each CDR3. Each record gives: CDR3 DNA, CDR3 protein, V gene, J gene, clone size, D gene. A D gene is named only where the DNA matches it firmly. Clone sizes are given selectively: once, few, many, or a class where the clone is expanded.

CDR3 DNA: TGTGCCAGTTCTCCGGGACAGACCTACGAGCAGTACTTC
CDR3 protein: CASSPGQTYEQYF
V gene: TRBV19
J gene: TRBJ2-7
clone size: -
D gene: TRBD1

CDR3 DNA: TGTGCCAGTAGTTCGGACAGGGGTGGCTACACCTTC
CDR3 protein: CASSSDRGGYTF
V gene: TRBV19
J gene: TRBJ1-2
clone size: -
D gene: TRBD1

CDR3 DNA: TGTGCCTGGAGTGGGGATACAGGGCCCCAAGAGACCCAGTACTTC
CDR3 protein: CAWSGDTGPQETQYF
V gene: TRBV30
J gene: TRBJ2-5
clone size: -
D gene: -

CDR3 DNA: TGTGCCAGTAGTAGGGGAGGGAGTTCCCAGCCCCAGCATTTT
CDR3 protein: CASSRGGSSQPQHF
V gene: TRBV19
J gene: TRBJ1-5
clone size: -
D gene: -

CDR3 DNA: TGTGCCTGGAGTGAAAATGCGGGCGCGAAAGAGACCCAGTACTTC
CDR3 protein: CAWSENAGAKETQYF
V gene: TRBV30
J gene: TRBJ2-5
clone size: -
D gene: -

CDR3 DNA: TGTGCCAGCAGCCCAGGGGCCAATGAGCAGTTCTTC
CDR3 protein: CASSPGANEQFF
V gene: TRBV7-8
J gene: TRBJ2-1
clone size: -
D gene: -

CDR3 DNA: TGTGCCAGCTCACCAGGGGGGTCTGTCTACGAGCAGTACTTC
CDR3 protein: CASSPGGSVYEQYF
V gene: TRBV18
J gene: TRBJ2-7
clone size: -
D gene: -

CDR3 DNA: TGTGCCAGCAGGGACAGGGGGGCGAGCACTGAAGCTTTCTTT
CDR3 protein: CASRDRGASTEAFF
V gene: TRBV2
J gene: TRBJ1-1
clone size: -
D gene: TRBD1

CDR3 DNA: TGTGCCAGCTCACCTAAAGACAGAGCTAGCACAGATACGCAGTATTTT
CDR3 protein: CASSPKDRASTDTQYF
V gene: TRBV18
J gene: TRBJ2-3
clone size: -
D gene: -

CDR3 DNA: TGTGCCACCGCTAGACAGGGTTACAATGAGCAGTTCTTC
CDR3 protein: CATARQGYNEQFF
V gene: TRBV24-1
J gene: TRBJ2-1
clone size: -
D gene: TRBD1

CDR3 DNA: TGTGCCTGGGGCCAGGTGGGTCAAACCTACGAGCAGTACTTC
CDR3 protein: CAWGQVGQTYEQYF
V gene: TRBV30
J gene: TRBJ2-7
clone size: -
D gene: -

CDR3 DNA: TGTGCCAGCAGTGATTCCGGTGGCGGGGGGGGCTACAATGAGCAGTTCTTC
CDR3 protein: CASSDSGGGGGYNEQFF
V gene: TRBV6-4
J gene: TRBJ2-1
clone size: -
D gene: TRBD2

CDR3 DNA: TGTGCCAGCAGACCTTCGCAGGGGGCAGCTGGCTACACCTTC
CDR3 protein: CASRPSQGAAGYTF
V gene: TRBV27
J gene: TRBJ1-2
clone size: -
D gene: TRBD1

CDR3 DNA: TGTGCCAGCCGGTACGAAGGAGGTGGCTATGGCTACACCTTC
CDR3 protein: CASRYEGGGYGYTF
V gene: TRBV5-4
J gene: TRBJ1-2
clone size: -
D gene: -

CDR3 DNA: TGCGCCAGCAGCCCATCTAGCGGAGCCTACGAGCAGTACTTC
CDR3 protein: CASSPSSGAYEQYF
V gene: TRBV5-1
J gene: TRBJ2-7
clone size: -
D gene: TRBD2

CDR3 DNA: TGTGCCAGCTCACCACAGAGCTCCTACGAGCAGTACTTC
CDR3 protein: CASSPQSSYEQYF
V gene: TRBV18
J gene: TRBJ2-7
clone size: -
D gene: -

CDR3 DNA: TGTGCCAGCAGCCGGAGGGCTAGCGGGGTGACAGATACGCAGTATTTT
CDR3 protein: CASSRRASGVTDTQYF
V gene: TRBV11-2
J gene: TRBJ2-3
clone size: once
D gene: TRBD2

CDR3 DNA: TGTGCCAGCAGCCAAGATCGTCAGTCGTATGGCTACACCTTC
CDR3 protein: CASSQDRQSYGYTF
V gene: TRBV3-1/TRBV3-2
J gene: TRBJ1-2
clone size: -
D gene: -

CDR3 DNA: TGCGCCAGCAGCCAAGAAGCCCCGGTGGTGACTAATGAAAAACTGTTTTTT
CDR3 protein: CASSQEAPVVTNEKLFF
V gene: TRBV4-1
J gene: TRBJ1-4
clone size: -
D gene: -

CDR3 DNA: TGTGCCAGCAGTCCTCCTCGGGGACAGGGGGTTGAAGCTTTCTTT
CDR3 protein: CASSPPRGQGVEAFF
V gene: TRBV6-5
J gene: TRBJ1-1
clone size: -
D gene: TRBD1

CDR3 DNA: TGTGCCATCAGTGAGTGGGCCAGGGTCAGCCAGCCCCAGCATTTT
CDR3 protein: CAISEWARVSQPQHF
V gene: TRBV10-3
J gene: TRBJ1-5
clone size: -
D gene: -

CDR3 DNA: TGCGCCAGCAGTGTAACTAGCGGGACCTACAATGAGCAGTTCTTC
CDR3 protein: CASSVTSGTYNEQFF
V gene: TRBV10-2
J gene: TRBJ2-1
clone size: -
D gene: TRBD2

CDR3 DNA: TGTGCCAGCAGCATTAGCGGGTTCACCTACAATGAGCAGTTCTTC
CDR3 protein: CASSISGFTYNEQFF
V gene: TRBV6-5
J gene: TRBJ2-1
clone size: -
D gene: TRBD2

CDR3 DNA: TGCGCCAGCAATTTGGACATTTACAATGAGCAGTTCTTC
CDR3 protein: CASNLDIYNEQFF
V gene: TRBV5-1
J gene: TRBJ2-1
clone size: -
D gene: -

CDR3 DNA: TGCGCCAGCAGCCAAGGCATTCGGGCGGTACAGAGGGTCGGCTACACCTTC
CDR3 protein: CASSQGIRAVQRVGYTF
V gene: TRBV4-1
J gene: TRBJ1-2
clone size: few
D gene: -

CDR3 DNA: TGTGCCAGTAGTATTACAGGGGCTGGAAACACCATATATTTT
CDR3 protein: CASSITGAGNTIYF
V gene: TRBV19
J gene: TRBJ1-3
clone size: -
D gene: TRBD1

CDR3 DNA: TGCAGCGTCCCGTGGCCCCGCCAAGGAGCCTATGGCTACACCTTC
CDR3 protein: CSVPWPRQGAYGYTF
V gene: TRBV29-1
J gene: TRBJ1-2
clone size: -
D gene: -

CDR3 DNA: TGTGCCAGCAGCCTGACAGTGAACACTGAAGCTTTCTTT
CDR3 protein: CASSLTVNTEAFF
V gene: TRBV7-2
J gene: TRBJ1-1
clone size: once
D gene: -

CDR3 DNA: TGTGCCAGCAGCCAAAGACCAAACAGGGACGAGCAGTACTTC
CDR3 protein: CASSQRPNRDEQYF
V gene: TRBV11-2
J gene: TRBJ2-7
clone size: -
D gene: -

CDR3 DNA: TGCGCCAGCAGCTTGACACCCCAGGGCACCTACAATGAGCAGTTCTTC
CDR3 protein: CASSLTPQGTYNEQFF
V gene: TRBV5-1
J gene: TRBJ2-1
clone size: -
D gene: -

CDR3 DNA: TGTGCCTGGAGCTCCCGACAGAACACTGAAGCTTTCTTT
CDR3 protein: CAWSSRQNTEAFF
V gene: TRBV30
J gene: TRBJ1-1
clone size: -
D gene: -

CDR3 DNA: TGTGCCAGCAGTTTGACAGGCTTGAAGACCCAGTACTTC
CDR3 protein: CASSLTGLKTQYF
V gene: TRBV12-3/TRBV12-4
J gene: TRBJ2-5
clone size: -
D gene: -

CDR3 DNA: TGTGCCAGCAGTTCCTCTATGTTTAGTACTGAAGCTTTCTTT
CDR3 protein: CASSSSMFSTEAFF
V gene: TRBV6-1
J gene: TRBJ1-1
clone size: once
D gene: -

CDR3 DNA: TGTGCCAGCAGCTTAGCGGGGGGTCTGCCTATTGATACACTATACACCTTC
CDR3 protein: CASSLAGGLPIDTLYTF
V gene: TRBV7-2
J gene: TRBJ1-2
clone size: few
D gene: -

CDR3 DNA: TGTGCCAGCAGTCGACAGGCCTCTGGCAGAAATGGCTACACCTTC
CDR3 protein: CASSRQASGRNGYTF
V gene: TRBV7-2
J gene: TRBJ1-2
clone size: -
D gene: -

CDR3 DNA: TGTGCCAGCTCACCCAACAGGGGGGGCTCCTACGAGCAGTACTTC
CDR3 protein: CASSPNRGGSYEQYF
V gene: TRBV18
J gene: TRBJ2-7
clone size: -
D gene: -

CDR3 DNA: TGTGCCAGCAGGGGACAGGGGGCTGATGGCTACACCTTC
CDR3 protein: CASRGQGADGYTF
V gene: TRBV27
J gene: TRBJ1-2
clone size: -
D gene: TRBD1

CDR3 DNA: TGTGCCAGCAGTGAAGCCGGGGTAGGAGGGTCCGAGCAGTACTTC
CDR3 protein: CASSEAGVGGSEQYF
V gene: TRBV6-1
J gene: TRBJ2-7
clone size: few
D gene: -

CDR3 DNA: TGTGCCAGCAGCTTCCGGACAGGGGTTAACTATGGCTACACCTTC
CDR3 protein: CASSFRTGVNYGYTF
V gene: TRBV7-2
J gene: TRBJ1-2
clone size: -
D gene: TRBD1

CDR3 DNA: TGTGCCAGCTCAGCAGGACAGGGGATAAACACTGAAGCTTTCTTT
CDR3 protein: CASSAGQGINTEAFF
V gene: TRBV18
J gene: TRBJ1-1
clone size: -
D gene: TRBD1

CDR3 DNA: TGTGCCAGCAGTTACTCTCTGGGGGCGCCTGGGGAGACCCAGTACTTC
CDR3 protein: CASSYSLGAPGETQYF
V gene: TRBV6-2/TRBV6-3
J gene: TRBJ2-5
clone size: -
D gene: -

CDR3 DNA: TGTGCCAGTAGTATCCCCCTCAATCTTCCGGGACTAGCGGGCTACAATGAGCAGTTCTTC
CDR3 protein: CASSIPLNLPGLAGYNEQFF
V gene: TRBV19
J gene: TRBJ2-1
clone size: -
D gene: TRBD2

CDR3 DNA: TGTGCCAGCAAGACTAGCGGCCCAAACGCGGTCTACGAGCAGTACTTC
CDR3 protein: CASKTSGPNAVYEQYF
V gene: TRBV7-2
J gene: TRBJ2-7
clone size: -
D gene: TRBD2